What follows are 21 T cell receptor beta chains derived from one specimen sequenced in a study of spatial heterogeneity in lung cancer. The time point denotes: sample taken at primary tumor resection. Without sorting, whole RNA was sequenced from tumor, nontumor lung or frozen PBMC. From the 5' RACE reads, TCRdb called clonotypes with MiXCR, one entry per CDR3 protein. The sample lists several thousand distinct CDR3 sequences; 7% to 10% were seen once. The sequences come from PBMCs, collected at surgery. The receptors shown here come from a female donor with early-stage non-small cell lung cancer.

This clonotype was counted only a few times. The chain couples TRBV9 to TRBJ1-1, with a possible D match to TRBD1 (6 bases). Germline assignment: CDR1 SGDLS and CDR2 YYNGEE. This CDR3 spans 14 amino acids. The V end lost 3 bases, the J end lost 3 bases, and 12 bases lay between the germline ends. CDR3 sequence (DNA): TGTGCCAGCAGCGCGTCTCCAGGGGACACTGAAGCTTTCTTT. As protein: CASSASPGDTEAFF.

Relative to its sample, this clonotype is medium-sized (0.01 to 0.1%). The rearrangement joins TRBV5-8 to TRBJ2-1; D not resolved. Germline CDR1 is SGHTS and CDR2 is YDEGEE. V was clipped by 0 bases and J by 6 bases, with 4 bases between them. This CDR3 has 12 residues. CDR3 protein: CASSLGGNEQFF. CDR3 nucleotide sequence: TGTGCCAGCAGCTTGGGTGGCAATGAGCAGTTCTTC.

Sample share makes this clonotype medium-sized. The genes are TRBV7-2 and TRBJ2-7; no clear D gene. With 0 bases removed from V and 0 bases from J, the gap between germline ends came to 9 bases. CDR1 is SGHTA and CDR2 is FQGNSA in the germline V gene. The CDR3 spans 15 residues. The CDR3 DNA reads TGTGCCAGCAGCTTAGCGTCTTACGTCTCCTACGAGCAGTACTTC. This translates into CASSLASYVSYEQYF.

This clonotype was picked up one time. The chain combines TRBV5-1 with TRBJ2-1; 8 nucleotides agree with TRBD1. Germline V CDR1 and CDR2: SGHRS, YFSETQ. This CDR3 is built from 16 residues. Trimming removed 3 bases from V and 5 bases from J; junction bases left unmatched: 10. The CDR3, as DNA: TGCGCCAGCAGCTCGTCAAACCGGACAGGGAACAATGAGCAGTTCTTC. Its translation is CASSSSNRTGNNEQFF.

By frequency in the sample, this clonotype is medium-sized. This sequence joins TRBV3-1 and TRBJ2-4; TRBD2 is a possible D gene (6 bases). The germline V and J ends were trimmed by 3 bases and 8 bases, with 11 bases remaining between them. This CDR3 is 13 amino acids long. The germline gives CDR1 LGHDT, CDR2 YNNKEL (reference sequence). The CDR3 region has the DNA TGTGCCAGCAGCCAGGGCGGGGCAGACATTCAGTACTTC. Translated, it gives CASSQGGADIQYF. Looking up the rest from reference TRBV3-1 and TRBJ2-4 gives the full variable domain: DTAVSQTPKYLVTQMGNDKSIKCEQNLGHDTMYWYKQDSKKFLKIMFSYNNKELIINETVPNRFSPKSPDKAHLNLHINSLELGDSAVYFCASSQGGADIQYFGAGTRLSVL.

This clonotype was counted at least ten times. This sequence joins TRBV19 and TRBJ2-2; a weak D match, TRBD1 (6 bases). The V gene lost 1 base and the J gene lost 2 bases, with 8 bases spanning the gap. The CDR3 has 15 amino acids. From germline, CDR1 is LNHDA and CDR2 SQIVND (reference sequence). Here the CDR3 DNA reads TGTGCCAGTAGTATAGGGGGGCCAAACACCGGGGAGCTGTTTTTT. Translation: CASSIGGPNTGELFF.

By its share, this clonotype is large. The chain joins TRBV7-8 to TRBJ2-1; 7 positions match TRBD2. From germline, CDR1 is SGHVS and CDR2 FQNEAQ. V shed 0 bases and J 7 bases; nucleotides not matched to a gene: 9. The CDR3 length is 16 residues. CDR3 DNA sequence: TGTGCCAGCAGCTTAGCGCCGGCGGGAGACGGTAATGAGCAGTTCTTC. It translates to CASSLAPAGDGNEQFF.

Relative to its sample, this clonotype is medium-sized. This chain connects TRBV27 to TRBJ2-2; D is perhaps TRBD1 (6 bases). CDR1 is MNHEY and CDR2 is SMNVEV in the germline V gene (reference sequence). The CDR3 contains 15 residues. V lost 3 bases to trimming and J lost 2 bases, with 10 bases between them. CDR3 in amino acids: CASSFAGANTGELFF. The CDR3 nucleotides read TGTGCCAGCAGTTTCGCAGGGGCAAACACCGGGGAGCTGTTTTTT.

This sequence joins TRBV6-5 and TRBJ1-1; the match to TRBD1 covers 7 bases. The CDR3 has 14 amino acids. With 6 bases clipped from V and 0 bases from J, the junction kept 4 bases outside the gene matches. CDR1 MNHEY and CDR2 SVGAGI come from the germline V gene. The CDR3, as DNA: TGTGCCAGCAGGCCGGGACAGCTGAACACTGAAGCTTTCTTT. Amino acid sequence: CASRPGQLNTEAFF.

Many counts were recorded for this clonotype. The chain uses TRBV5-4 and TRBJ1-1; 11 bases match TRBD1. V shed 4 bases, J shed 6 bases, and the junction held 8 bases outside the gene matches. There are 15 residues in the CDR3. Germline CDR1 and CDR2: SGHNT and YYREEE (reference sequence). The CDR3 protein is CASSGGTGGLSEAFF. The DNA of the CDR3 is TGTGCCAGCAGCGGCGGGACAGGGGGATTATCTGAAGCTTTCTTT.

The gene calls are TRBV7-2 and TRBJ2-1; D call uncertain. V dropped 0 bases and J dropped 3 bases, with 12 bases sitting between them. This CDR3 is built from 16 residues. CDR1 and CDR2 from the germline V gene are SGHTA and FQGNSA. The CDR3 is CASSLAVQGGYNEQFF. Written as DNA, the CDR3 is TGTGCCAGCAGCTTAGCGGTCCAAGGCGGCTACAATGAGCAGTTCTTC.

The V and J genes are TRBV2 and TRBJ2-2, with 9 bases matching TRBD1. V shed 5 bases, J shed 5 bases, and the junction held 6 bases outside the gene matches. This CDR3 has 15 amino acids. Germline V CDR1 and CDR2: SNHLY, FYNNEI. The CDR3 loop reads CASSSGTGRTGELFF. In DNA, the CDR3 is TGTGCCAGCAGTTCTGGGACAGGGCGAACCGGGGAGCTGTTTTTT.

This clonotype was seen many times. The rearrangement joins TRBV7-2 to TRBJ2-1; 10 bases match TRBD2. This CDR3 spans 15 amino acids. V dropped 5 bases and J dropped 6; count of bases not matched to a gene: 7. Germline V gene sequence: CDR1 SGHTA, CDR2 FQGNSA. As DNA, the CDR3 is TGTGCCAGCAGCCCTGGGGCTAGCGGGAGCAATGAGCAGTTCTTC. This sequence encodes CASSPGASGSNEQFF.

The chain has TRBV6-1 and TRBJ2-5; 7 bases fit TRBD1. In germline, CDR1 is MNHNS, CDR2 SASEGT. This CDR3 has 16 residues. V trimming: 4 bases; J trimming: 3 bases; junction bases outside the gene matches: 11. The CDR3 sequence: CASSARAGGMEETQYF. In DNA, the CDR3 is TGTGCCAGCAGTGCAAGAGCAGGGGGAATGGAAGAGACCCAGTACTTC.

This clonotype was recorded a few times. The CDR3 loop reads CASSSLGQETDTQYF. As DNA, the CDR3 is TGTGCCAGCAGCTCCCTGGGACAGGAGACAGATACGCAGTATTTT. The chain links TRBV11-2 to TRBJ2-3, with 8 bases aligning to TRBD1. Germline V CDR1 and CDR2: SGHAT, FQNNGV. This CDR3 contains 15 residues. The ends lost 4 bases at V and 3 bases at J; junction bases unmatched: 6.

This clonotype has a count of ten or more. The J gene is TRBJ2-1, the V gene TRBV14, with a possible D match to TRBD1 (5 bases). CDR1 SGHDN and CDR2 FVKESK come from the germline V gene. There are 16 residues in the CDR3. V lost 0 bases and J 3 bases, leaving 12 bases between the germline ends. This chain's CDR3 is CASSQEGSGNYNEQFF. CDR3 nucleotides: TGTGCCAGCAGCCAAGAGGGGTCAGGGAACTACAATGAGCAGTTCTTC.

This chain joins TRBV15 and TRBJ1-1; 10 positions agree with TRBD1. Per the germline V gene, CDR1 is LNHNV and CDR2 is YYDKDF (reference sequence). V was pared by 6 bases and J by 4 bases, with 5 bases of the junction left unmatched. This CDR3 has 14 residues. CDR3 sequence reads: CATRTDRGGTEAFF. The CDR3 nucleotides are TGTGCCACCAGGACGGACAGGGGGGGCACTGAAGCTTTCTTT.

This clonotype was observed at least ten times. The rearrangement joins TRBV12-3 or TRBV12-4 to TRBJ2-2; the D gene is possibly TRBD1 (6 bases). V was trimmed by 4 bases and J by 1 base, leaving 13 bases between them. CDR3 length equals 16 residues. CDR3 protein: CASSCYPGQNTGELFF. The CDR3 region has the DNA TGTGCCAGCAGTTGTTATCCGGGACAGAACACCGGGGAGCTGTTTTTT.

This clonotype was detected ten times or more. The chain recombines TRBV5-1 with TRBJ1-2, with a weak D call TRBD1 (6 bases). The CDR3 sequence is 15 residues long. The germline V and J ends were trimmed by 3 bases and 4 bases, with 16 bases remaining between them. From germline, CDR1 is SGHRS and CDR2 YFSETQ. The CDR3 coding sequence is TGCGCCAGCAGCTCTGACAACGACAGGCTCTATGGCTACACCTTC. Encoded protein: CASSSDNDRLYGYTF.

This chain connects TRBV14 to TRBJ2-2, with D hard to call. The germline gives CDR1 SGHDN, CDR2 FVKESK. V was pared by 6 bases and J by 4 bases, with 3 bases between. This CDR3 contains 11 residues. CDR3 nucleotide sequence: TGTGCCAGCAGGGCCACCGGGGAGCTGTTTTTT. Its translation is CASRATGELFF. Filled out from reference TRBV14 and TRBJ2-2, the complete variable domain reads EAGVTQFPSHSVIEKGQTVTLRCDPISGHDNLYWYRRVMGKEIKFLLHFVKESKQDESGMPNNRFLAERTGGTYSTLKVQPAELEDSGVYFCASRATGELFFGEGSRLTVL.

This clonotype is deemed medium-sized. The chain carries TRBV19 and TRBJ1-2; no clear D. There are 13 residues in the CDR3. Germline V gives CDR1 LNHDA, CDR2 SQIVND (reference sequence). Trimming removed 2 bases at V and 0 bases at J, with 4 bases between. CDR3 residues: CASSIRANYGYTF. CDR3 DNA: TGTGCCAGTAGTATACGGGCTAACTATGGCTACACCTTC. Using reference TRBV19 and TRBJ1-2 for the parts outside the CDR3, the full variable domain is DGGITQSPKYLFRKEGQNVTLSCEQNLNHDAMYWYRQDPGQGLRLIYYSQIVNDFQKGDIAEGYSVSREKKESFPLTVTSAQKNPTAFYLCASSIRANYGYTFGSGTRLTVV.